This T cell receptor (beta chain) came from a study of cytomegalovirus exposure and HLA in healthy donors. General study findings and limits: Across donors, presence/absence analyses took sequencing depth to be roughly uniform. A further, later analysis showed that HLA-associated TCR beta chains (compared with equally common others) were more clonally expanded. For most subjects, TCR beta sequences were reported to predict HLA-A and HLA-B alleles with accuracy. Reports showed the classifier diagnosing cytomegalovirus status with high specificity and sensitivity.

Concerning this clone: Antigen unknown.

Germline values: CDR1 MDHEN, CDR2 SYDVKM. This CDR3 has 14 residues. Trimming stripped 7 bases from V and 1 base from J, with 13 bases between. PCR amplification relied on 60 Vbeta primers (plus 13 Jbeta primers). Some clones are missing from TCRdb's copy, which holds only in-frame ones; the method was immunoSEQ multiplex PCR. In the table there are approximately 150,000 clones, about 80% of which are singletons. The sequencing input was PBMCs. The sequence was collected from a young man in good health and CMV-seronegative. The chain employs TRBV28 and TRBJ1-1, with D possibly being TRBD1 (5 bases). The CDR3 loop is CASTLGGANTEAFF. The DNA of the CDR3 is TGTGCCAGCACCTTAGGAGGGGCGAACACTGAAGCTTTCTTT.